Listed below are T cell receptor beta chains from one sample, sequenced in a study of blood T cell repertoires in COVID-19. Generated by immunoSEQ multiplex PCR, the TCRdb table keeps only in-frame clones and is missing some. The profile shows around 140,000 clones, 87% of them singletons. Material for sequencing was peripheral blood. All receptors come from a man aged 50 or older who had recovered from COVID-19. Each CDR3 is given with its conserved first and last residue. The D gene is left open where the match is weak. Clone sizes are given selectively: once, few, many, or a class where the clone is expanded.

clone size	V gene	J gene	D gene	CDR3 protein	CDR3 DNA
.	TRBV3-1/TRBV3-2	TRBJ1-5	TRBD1	CASSQGTGVSNQPQHF	TGTGCCAGCAGCCAAGGGACAGGGGTAAGTAATCAGCCCCAGCATTTT
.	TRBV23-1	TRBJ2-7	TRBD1	CASTPPKGTGPYEQYF	TGCGCCAGCACCCCACCCAAAGGGACAGGGCCCTACGAGCAGTACTTC
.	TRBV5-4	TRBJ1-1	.	CASFGATNTEAFF	TGTGCCAGCTTTGGGGCCACGAACACTGAAGCTTTCTTT
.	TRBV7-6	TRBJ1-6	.	CASSLGGNSPLHF	TGTGCCAGCAGCTTAGGAGGGAATTCACCCCTCCACTTT
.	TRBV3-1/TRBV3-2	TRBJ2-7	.	CASSQDLTVPSYEQYF	TGTGCCAGCAGCCAAGATTTGACAGTACCCTCCTACGAGCAGTACTTC
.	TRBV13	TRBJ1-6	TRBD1	CASSLVGGGSPLHF	TGTGCCAGCAGCTTAGTAGGGGGCGGGTCACCCCTCCACTTT
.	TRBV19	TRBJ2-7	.	CASSIGPGSHEQYF	TGTGCCAGTAGTATAGGGCCAGGGTCTCACGAGCAGTACTTC
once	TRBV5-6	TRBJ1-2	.	CASSSTRGERGYTF	TGTGCCAGCAGCTCGACCCGGGGGGAACGCGGCTACACCTTC
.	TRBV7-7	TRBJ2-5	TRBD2	CASSRSGGRTQETQYF	TGTGCCAGCAGCCGGTCCGGGGGGAGGACACAAGAGACCCAGTACTTC
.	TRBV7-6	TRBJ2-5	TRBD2	CASSLASGGGEETQYF	TGTGCCAGCAGCTTAGCTAGCGGGGGGGGTGAAGAGACCCAGTACTTC
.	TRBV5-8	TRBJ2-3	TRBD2	CASSLLAGGTDTQYF	TGTGCCAGCAGCTTGCTAGCGGGGGGGACAGATACGCAGTATTTT
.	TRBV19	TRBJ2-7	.	CASSIDLAVYEQYF	TGTGCCAGTAGTATAGATTTGGCAGTCTACGAGCAGTACTTC
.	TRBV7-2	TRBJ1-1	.	CASSTRPGDEAFF	TGTGCCAGCAGCACCCGCCCGGGGGATGAAGCTTTCTTT
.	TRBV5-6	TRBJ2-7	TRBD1	CASSSRGRVIEQYF	TGTGCCAGCAGCTCTAGGGGGCGCGTGATCGAGCAGTACTTC
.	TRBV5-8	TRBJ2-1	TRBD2	CASSYYTSGGEEQFF	TGTGCCAGCAGTTATTACACTAGCGGGGGTGAGGAGCAGTTCTTC
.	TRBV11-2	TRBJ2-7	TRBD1	CASSGDFGTGGTYEQYF	TGTGCCAGCAGCGGAGACTTCGGGACAGGGGGCACCTACGAGCAGTACTTC
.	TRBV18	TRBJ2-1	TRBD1	CASSSGQGIEQFF	TGTGCCAGCTCATCGGGACAGGGGATCGAGCAGTTCTTC